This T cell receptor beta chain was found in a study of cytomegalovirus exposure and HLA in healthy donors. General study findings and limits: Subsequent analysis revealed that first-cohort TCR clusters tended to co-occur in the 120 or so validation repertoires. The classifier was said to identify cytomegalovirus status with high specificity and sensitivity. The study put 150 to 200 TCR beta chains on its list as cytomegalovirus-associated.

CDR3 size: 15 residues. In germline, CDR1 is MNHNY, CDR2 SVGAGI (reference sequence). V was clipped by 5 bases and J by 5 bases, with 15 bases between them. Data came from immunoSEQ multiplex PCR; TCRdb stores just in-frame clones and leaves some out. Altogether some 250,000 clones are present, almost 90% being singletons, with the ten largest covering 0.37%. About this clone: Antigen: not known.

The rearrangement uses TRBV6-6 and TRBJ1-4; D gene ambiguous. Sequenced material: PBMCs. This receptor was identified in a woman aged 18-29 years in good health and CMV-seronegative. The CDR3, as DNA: TGTGCCAGCAGTCAACAGATCCCTTCCAATGAAAAACTGTTTTTT. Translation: CASSQQIPSNEKLFF.